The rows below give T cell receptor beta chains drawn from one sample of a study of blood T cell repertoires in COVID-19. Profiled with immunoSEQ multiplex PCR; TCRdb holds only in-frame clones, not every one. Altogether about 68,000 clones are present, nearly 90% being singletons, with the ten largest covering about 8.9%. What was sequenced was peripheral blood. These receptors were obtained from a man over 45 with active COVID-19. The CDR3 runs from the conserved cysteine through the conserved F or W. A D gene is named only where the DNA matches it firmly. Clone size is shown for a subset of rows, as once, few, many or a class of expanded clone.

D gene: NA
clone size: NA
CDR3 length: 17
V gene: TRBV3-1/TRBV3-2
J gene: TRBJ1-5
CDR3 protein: CASSQGFNRLSNQPQHF
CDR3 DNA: TGTGCCAGCAGCCAAGGATTTAACAGGCTAAGCAATCAGCCCCAGCATTTT

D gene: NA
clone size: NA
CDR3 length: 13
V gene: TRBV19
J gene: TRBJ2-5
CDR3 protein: CASSIPDQETQYF
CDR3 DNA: TGTGCCAGTAGTATACCGGACCAAGAGACCCAGTACTTC

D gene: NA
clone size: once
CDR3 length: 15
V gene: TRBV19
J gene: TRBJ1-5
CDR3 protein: CASSIDGQGSQPQHF
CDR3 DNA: TGTGCCAGTAGTATAGATGGGCAGGGTAGTCAGCCCCAGCATTTT

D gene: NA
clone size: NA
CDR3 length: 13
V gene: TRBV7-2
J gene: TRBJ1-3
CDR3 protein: CASSLQGGNTIYF
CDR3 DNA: TGTGCCAGCAGCTTGCAGGGGGGAAACACCATATATTTT

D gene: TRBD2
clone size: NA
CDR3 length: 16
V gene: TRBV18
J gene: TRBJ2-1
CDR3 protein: CASSPPPGGPRVEQFF
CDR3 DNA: TGTGCCAGCTCACCCCCACCGGGGGGGCCTAGGGTTGAGCAGTTCTTC

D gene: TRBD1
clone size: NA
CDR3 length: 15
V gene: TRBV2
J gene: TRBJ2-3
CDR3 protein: CASSPRDRDADTQYF
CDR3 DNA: TGTGCCAGCAGTCCTCGGGACAGGGATGCAGATACGCAGTATTTT

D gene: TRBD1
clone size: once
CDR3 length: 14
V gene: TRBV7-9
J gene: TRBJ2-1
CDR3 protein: CAISPGTGENEQFF
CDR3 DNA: TGTGCCATAAGCCCCGGGACAGGGGAGAATGAGCAGTTCTTC

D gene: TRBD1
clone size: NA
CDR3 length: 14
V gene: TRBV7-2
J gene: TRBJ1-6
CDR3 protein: CASSRRDRYSPLHF
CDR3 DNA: TGTGCCAGCAGTCGCCGGGACAGATATTCACCCCTCCACTTT

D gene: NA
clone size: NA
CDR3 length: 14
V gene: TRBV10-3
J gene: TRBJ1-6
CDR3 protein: CAISVSQGGSPLHF
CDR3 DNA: TGTGCCATCAGTGTCTCCCAGGGAGGTTCACCCCTCCACTTT

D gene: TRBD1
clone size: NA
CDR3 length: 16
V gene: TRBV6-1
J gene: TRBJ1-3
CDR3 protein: CASSELLTGSGNTIYF
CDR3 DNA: TGTGCCAGCAGTGAACTCCTGACAGGGTCTGGAAACACCATATATTTT

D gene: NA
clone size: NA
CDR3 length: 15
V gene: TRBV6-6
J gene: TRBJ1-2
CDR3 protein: CASSYPQGSDYGYTF
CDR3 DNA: TGTGCCAGCAGTTACCCGCAGGGGTCCGACTATGGCTACACCTTC

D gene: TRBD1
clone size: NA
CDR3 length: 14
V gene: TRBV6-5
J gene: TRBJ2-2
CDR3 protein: CASRRQGANGELFF
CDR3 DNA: TGTGCCAGCAGGAGACAGGGGGCTAACGGGGAGCTGTTTTTT

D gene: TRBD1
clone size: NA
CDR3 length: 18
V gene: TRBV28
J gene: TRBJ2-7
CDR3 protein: CASSLGTGGPLSSYEQYF
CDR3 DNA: TGTGCCAGCAGTTTAGGGACAGGGGGCCCCTTGAGCTCCTACGAGCAGTACTTC

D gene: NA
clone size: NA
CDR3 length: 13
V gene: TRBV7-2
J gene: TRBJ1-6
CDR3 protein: CASSLEEDSPLHF
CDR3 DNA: TGTGCCAGCAGCTTAGAGGAGGACTCACCCCTCCACTTT

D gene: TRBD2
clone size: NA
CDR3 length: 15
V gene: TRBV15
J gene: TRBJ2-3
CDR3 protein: CATSREAGGTDTQYF
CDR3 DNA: TGTGCCACCAGCAGAGAAGCGGGGGGGACAGATACGCAGTATTTT

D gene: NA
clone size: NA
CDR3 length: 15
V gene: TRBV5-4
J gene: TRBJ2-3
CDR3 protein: CASSSRAGASDTQYF
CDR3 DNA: TGTGCCAGCAGCTCCCGGGCTGGGGCGTCAGATACGCAGTATTTT

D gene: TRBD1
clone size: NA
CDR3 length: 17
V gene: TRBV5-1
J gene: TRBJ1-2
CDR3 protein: CASSLSARTGGSYGYTF
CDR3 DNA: TGCGCCAGCAGCTTATCTGCCCGGACAGGGGGCAGCTATGGCTACACCTTC

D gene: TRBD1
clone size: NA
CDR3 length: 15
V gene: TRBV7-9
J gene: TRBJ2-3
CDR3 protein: CASSTTGGSTDTQYF
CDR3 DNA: TGTGCCAGCAGCACCACAGGGGGAAGCACAGATACGCAGTATTTT

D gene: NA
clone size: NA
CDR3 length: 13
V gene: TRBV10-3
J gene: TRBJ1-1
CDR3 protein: CAISGGGNTEAFF
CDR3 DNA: TGTGCCATCAGTGGAGGGGGGAACACTGAAGCTTTCTTT

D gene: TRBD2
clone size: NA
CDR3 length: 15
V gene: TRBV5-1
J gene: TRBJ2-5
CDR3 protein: CASSLEGTSGETQYF
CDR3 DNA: TGCGCCAGCAGCTTGGAAGGGACTAGCGGCGAGACCCAGTACTTC

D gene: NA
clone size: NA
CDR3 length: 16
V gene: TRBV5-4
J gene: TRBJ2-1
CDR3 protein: CASSQTALGSYNEQFF
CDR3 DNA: TGTGCCAGCAGCCAGACAGCCCTGGGATCCTACAATGAGCAGTTCTTC

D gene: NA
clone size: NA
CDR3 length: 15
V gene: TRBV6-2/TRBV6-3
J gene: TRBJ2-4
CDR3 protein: CASSYGGVAKNIQYF
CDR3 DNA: TGTGCCAGCAGTTACGGCGGGGTAGCCAAAAACATTCAGTACTTC

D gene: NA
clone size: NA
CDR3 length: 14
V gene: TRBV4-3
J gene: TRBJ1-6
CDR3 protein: CASSQGTGATPLHF
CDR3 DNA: TGCGCCAGCAGCCAAGGGACGGGAGCGACACCCCTCCACTTT

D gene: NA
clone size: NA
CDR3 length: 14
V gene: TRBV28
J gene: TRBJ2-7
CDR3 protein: CASRKGGPSYEQYF
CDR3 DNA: TGTGCCAGCAGGAAGGGGGGGCCTTCCTACGAGCAGTACTTC

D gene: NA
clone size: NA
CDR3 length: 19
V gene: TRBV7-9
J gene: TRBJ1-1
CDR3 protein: CASSSILDSRTRSDTEAFF
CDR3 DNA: TGTGCCAGCAGCTCAATTTTGGACAGTAGAACGCGTTCGGACACTGAAGCTTTCTTT

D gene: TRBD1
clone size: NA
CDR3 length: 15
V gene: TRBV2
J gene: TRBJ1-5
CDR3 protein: CASSNGQGHNQPQHF
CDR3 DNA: TGTGCCAGCAGCAACGGACAGGGGCACAATCAGCCCCAGCATTTT

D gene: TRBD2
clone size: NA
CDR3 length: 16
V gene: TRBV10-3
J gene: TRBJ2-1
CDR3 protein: CAISESGSGANNEQFF
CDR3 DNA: TGTGCCATCAGTGAGTCGGGTAGCGGGGCTAACAATGAGCAGTTCTTC

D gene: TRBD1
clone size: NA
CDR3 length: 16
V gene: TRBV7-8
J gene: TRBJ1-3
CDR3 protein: CASSFRQGPSGNTIYF
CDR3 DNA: TGTGCCAGCAGCTTCCGACAGGGGCCTTCTGGAAACACCATATATTTT

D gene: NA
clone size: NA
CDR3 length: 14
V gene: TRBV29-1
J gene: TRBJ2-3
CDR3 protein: CSVEGQVGADTQYF
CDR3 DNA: TGCAGCGTTGAAGGGCAGGTCGGGGCAGATACGCAGTATTTT

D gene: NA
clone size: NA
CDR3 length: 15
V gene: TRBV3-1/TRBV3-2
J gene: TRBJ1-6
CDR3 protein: CASSPRGGEDSPLHF
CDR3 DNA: TGTGCCAGCAGCCCTCGTGGAGGGGAGGATTCACCCCTCCACTTT

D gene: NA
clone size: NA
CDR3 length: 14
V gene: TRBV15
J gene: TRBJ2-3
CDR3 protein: CATSREIRADTQYF
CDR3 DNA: TGTGCCACCAGCAGAGAAATCAGGGCAGATACGCAGTATTTT

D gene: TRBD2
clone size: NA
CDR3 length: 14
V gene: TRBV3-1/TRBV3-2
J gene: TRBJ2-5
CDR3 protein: CASNSGGAGETQYF
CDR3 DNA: TGTGCCAGTAATAGCGGGGGGGCCGGAGAGACCCAGTACTTC

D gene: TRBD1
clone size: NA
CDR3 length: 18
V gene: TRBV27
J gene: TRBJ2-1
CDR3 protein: CASSSGQGFNASAIEQFF
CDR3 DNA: TGTGCCAGCAGTTCTGGACAGGGTTTTAATGCGTCCGCAATTGAGCAGTTCTTC

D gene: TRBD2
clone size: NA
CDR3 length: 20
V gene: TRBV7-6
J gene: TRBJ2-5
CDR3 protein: CASSLTPPRTSGAYQETQYF
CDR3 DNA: TGTGCCAGCAGCTTAACCCCTCCCCGGACTAGCGGGGCGTACCAAGAGACCCAGTACTTC

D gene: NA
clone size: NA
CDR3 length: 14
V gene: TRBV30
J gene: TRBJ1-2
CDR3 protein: CAWSAEGAYYGYTF
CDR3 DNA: TGTGCCTGGAGTGCTGAGGGCGCCTACTATGGCTACACCTTC

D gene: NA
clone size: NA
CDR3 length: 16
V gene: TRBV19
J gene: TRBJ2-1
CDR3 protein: CASSSRRGRAYNEQFF
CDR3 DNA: TGTGCCAGTAGTAGTCGGAGGGGGCGGGCCTACAATGAGCAGTTCTTC

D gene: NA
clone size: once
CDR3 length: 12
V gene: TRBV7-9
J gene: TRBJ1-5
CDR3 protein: CASSSGGQPQHF
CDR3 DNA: TGTGCCAGCAGCTCCGGGGGTCAGCCCCAGCATTTT

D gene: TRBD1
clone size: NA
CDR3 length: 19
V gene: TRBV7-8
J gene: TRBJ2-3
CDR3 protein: CASSLRPGTGGPYTDTQYF
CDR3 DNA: TGTGCCAGCAGCTTACGACCCGGGACAGGGGGGCCATACACAGATACGCAGTATTTT

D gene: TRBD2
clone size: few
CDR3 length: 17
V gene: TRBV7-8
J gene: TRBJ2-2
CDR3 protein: CASSLHPLAGGRGELFF
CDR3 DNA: TGTGCCAGCAGCTTACATCCCCTAGCGGGGGGGCGCGGGGAGCTGTTTTTT

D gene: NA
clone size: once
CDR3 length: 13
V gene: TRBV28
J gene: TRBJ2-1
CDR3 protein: CASSLSTPAEQFF
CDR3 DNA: TGTGCCAGCAGTTTATCGACTCCCGCGGAGCAGTTCTTC

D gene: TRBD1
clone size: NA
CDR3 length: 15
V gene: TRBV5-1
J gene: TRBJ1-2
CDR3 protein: CASRGQGTFNYGYTF
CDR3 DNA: TGCGCCAGCAGGGGACAGGGGACTTTCAACTATGGCTACACCTTC

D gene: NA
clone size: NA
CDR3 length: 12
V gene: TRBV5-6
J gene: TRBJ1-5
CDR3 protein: CASSLRGQPQHF
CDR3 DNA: TGTGCCAGCAGCTTGAGGGGTCAGCCCCAGCATTTT

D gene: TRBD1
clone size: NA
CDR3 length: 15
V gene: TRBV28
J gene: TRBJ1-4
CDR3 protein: CATRTGGAGDEKLFF
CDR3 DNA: TGTGCCACCCGGACAGGGGGCGCAGGGGATGAAAAACTGTTTTTT

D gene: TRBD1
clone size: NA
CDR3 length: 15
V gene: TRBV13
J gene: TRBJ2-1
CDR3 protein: CASSLGQLFNNEQFF
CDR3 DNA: TGTGCCAGCAGCCTGGGACAGCTATTTAACAATGAGCAGTTCTTC

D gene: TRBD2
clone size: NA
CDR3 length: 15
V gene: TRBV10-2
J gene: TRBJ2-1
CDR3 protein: CASSERLAGVNEQFF
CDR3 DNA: TGCGCCAGCAGTGAGAGACTAGCGGGAGTCAATGAGCAGTTCTTC

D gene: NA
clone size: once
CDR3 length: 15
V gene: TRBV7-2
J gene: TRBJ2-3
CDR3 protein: CASSQTGGLLDTQYF
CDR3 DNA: TGTGCCAGCAGCCAAACGGGGGGCCTATTAGATACGCAGTATTTT

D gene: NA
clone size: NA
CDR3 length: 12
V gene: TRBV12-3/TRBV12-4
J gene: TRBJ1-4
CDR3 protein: CASSPEGEKLFF
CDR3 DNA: TGTGCCAGCAGTCCGGAGGGGGAAAAACTGTTTTTT

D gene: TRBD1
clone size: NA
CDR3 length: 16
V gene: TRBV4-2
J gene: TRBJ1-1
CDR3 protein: CASSQGTGRSSTEAFF
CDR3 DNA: TGTGCCAGCAGCCAGGGGACAGGGAGGTCCTCCACTGAAGCTTTCTTT

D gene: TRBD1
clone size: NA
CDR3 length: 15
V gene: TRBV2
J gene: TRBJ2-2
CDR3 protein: CASSQGAIMPGELFF
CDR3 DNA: TGTGCCAGCAGTCAGGGGGCGATTATGCCCGGGGAGCTGTTTTTT

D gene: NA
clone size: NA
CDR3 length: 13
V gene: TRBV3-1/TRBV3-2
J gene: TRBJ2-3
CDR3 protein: CASSQDPGFTQYF
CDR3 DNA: TGTGCCAGCAGCCAAGATCCCGGGTTTACGCAGTATTTT

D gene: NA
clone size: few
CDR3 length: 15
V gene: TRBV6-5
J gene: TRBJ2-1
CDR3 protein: CASAGLPHQNNEQFF
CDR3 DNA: TGTGCCAGCGCGGGGCTACCCCACCAAAACAATGAGCAGTTCTTC

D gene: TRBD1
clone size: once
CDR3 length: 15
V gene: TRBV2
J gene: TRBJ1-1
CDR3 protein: CASSAQGGRGTEAFF
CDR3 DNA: TGTGCCAGCAGCGCACAGGGGGGACGGGGCACTGAAGCTTTCTTT

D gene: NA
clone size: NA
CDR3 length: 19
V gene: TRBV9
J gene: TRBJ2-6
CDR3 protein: CASSLTDRFLRSGANVLTF
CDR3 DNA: TGTGCCAGCAGCCTTACAGATCGGTTCTTAAGGTCTGGGGCCAACGTCCTGACTTTC

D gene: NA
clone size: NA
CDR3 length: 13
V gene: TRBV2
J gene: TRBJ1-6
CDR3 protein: CASSRARESPLHF
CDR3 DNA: TGTGCCAGCAGCCGAGCCAGGGAATCACCCCTCCACTTT

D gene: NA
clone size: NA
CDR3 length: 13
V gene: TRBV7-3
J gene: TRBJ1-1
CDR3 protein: CASSLVAGEEAFF
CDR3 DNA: TGTGCCAGCAGCTTAGTTGCCGGTGAGGAAGCTTTCTTT